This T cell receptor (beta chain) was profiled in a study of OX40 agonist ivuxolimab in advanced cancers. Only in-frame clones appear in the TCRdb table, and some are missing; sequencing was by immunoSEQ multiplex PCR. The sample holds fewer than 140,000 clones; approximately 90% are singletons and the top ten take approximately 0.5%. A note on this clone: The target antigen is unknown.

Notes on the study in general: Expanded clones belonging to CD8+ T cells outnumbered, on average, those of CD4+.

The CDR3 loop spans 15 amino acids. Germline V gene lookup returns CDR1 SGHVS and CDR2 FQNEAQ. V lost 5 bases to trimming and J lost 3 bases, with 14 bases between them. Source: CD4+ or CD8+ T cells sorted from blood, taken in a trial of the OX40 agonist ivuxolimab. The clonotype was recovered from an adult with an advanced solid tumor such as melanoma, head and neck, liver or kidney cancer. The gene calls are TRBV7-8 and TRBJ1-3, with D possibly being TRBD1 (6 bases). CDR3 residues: CASSPRDMFGNTIYF. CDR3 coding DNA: TGTGCCAGCAGCCCACGGGACATGTTTGGAAACACCATATATTTT.